Below are 9 T cell receptor beta chains sequenced from a single sample in a study of cytomegalovirus exposure and HLA in healthy donors. 13 Jbeta primers and 60 Vbeta primers were used for the PCR. TCRdb's copy holds only in-frame clones and misses some; the assay was immunoSEQ multiplex PCR. The profile shows 200,000 to 300,000 clones, about four fifths of them singletons. Sample: PBMCs. The receptor source for this set is a woman between 40 and 55 years old in good health and CMV-seropositive.

CDR3 nucleotide sequence: TGTGCCAGCAGCTCCGGGACAGGCTTCAATGAGCAGTTCTTC. Amino acid sequence: CASSSGTGFNEQFF. This rearrangement joins TRBV7-2 to TRBJ2-1; TRBD1 agrees at 8 bases. CDR1 is SGHTA, CDR2 FQGNSA, per germline. V trimming: 4 bases; J trimming: 6 bases; junction bases outside the gene matches: 5. CDR3 size: 14 residues.

This clone has a single count. The chain joins TRBV7-9 to TRBJ1-2, with TRBD1 matching over 10 bases. V shed 5 bases, J shed 8 bases, and the junction held 5 bases outside the gene matches. The germline CDR1 and CDR2 sequences are SEHNR and FQNEAQ (reference sequence). The CDR3 covers 13 residues. DNA for the CDR3: TGTGCCAGCAGCATCGGGACAGGGGCCGGCTACACCTTC. It codes for CASSIGTGAGYTF.

The count of this clone is one. The chain carries TRBV27 and TRBJ2-3, with 9 bases lining up with TRBD2. CDR3 length: 15 residues. Germline trimming cut 5 bases from V and 1 base from J; bases unmatched to any gene: 4. The germline CDR1 and CDR2 sequences are MNHEY and SMNVEV (reference sequence). CDR3 in amino acids: CASSPLAGRTDTQYF. CDR3 sequence (DNA): TGTGCCAGCAGTCCCCTAGCGGGACGCACAGATACGCAGTATTTT.

The chain recombines TRBV30 with TRBJ1-5, with 9 bases fitting TRBD1. V was pared by 7 bases and J by 4 bases, with 5 bases of the junction left unmatched. This CDR3 region has 13 residues. In germline, CDR1 is GTSNPN, CDR2 SVGIG (reference sequence). The CDR3 nucleotides are TGTGCCTCTGGGACAGGGAATAATCAGCCCCAGCATTTT. Translation: CASGTGNNQPQHF.

The chain has TRBV30 and TRBJ1-3; 8 nucleotides align to TRBD1. Per germline, CDR1 GTSNPN and CDR2 SVGIG (reference sequence). This CDR3 contains 17 residues. The J segment lost 2 bases and the V segment lost 1 base, leaving 10 bases of the junction unmatched. The CDR3 loop is CAWSAARGHLAGNTIYF. The CDR3 region has the DNA TGTGCCTGGAGTGCTGCCAGGGGGCATTTGGCTGGAAACACCATATATTTT.

This rearrangement joins TRBV18 to TRBJ1-1; D remains unclear. Between the trimmed V and J ends, which lost 3 bases and 1 base, there was a span of 18 bases. The germline V gene has CDR1 KGHSH and CDR2 LQKENI. CDR3 size: 17 residues. CDR3 coding DNA: TGTGCCAGCTCACCCTGGGATGCCGTTGGAGGGAACACTGAAGCTTTCTTT. It yields the protein CASSPWDAVGGNTEAFF.

The chain couples TRBV14 to TRBJ2-2; a possible D gene is TRBD1 (5 bases). Trimming removed 2 bases at V and 1 base at J, with 5 bases between. The CDR3 is made up of 14 amino acids. Germline V gives CDR1 SGHDN, CDR2 FVKESK. Here the CDR3 reads CASSQQGNTGELFF. The CDR3 DNA is TGTGCCAGCAGCCAACAGGGGAACACCGGGGAGCTGTTTTTT.

This clone has a handful of counts. This rearrangement joins TRBV19 to TRBJ1-1, with D hard to call. The CDR3 runs to 15 residues. Germline V CDR1 and CDR2: LNHDA, SQIVND (reference sequence). V lost 6 bases and J lost 0, with 14 bases in between. The CDR3 DNA reads as TGTGCCAGTAGGAGGGATAAAACCATGAACACTGAAGCTTTCTTT. Amino acids: CASRRDKTMNTEAFF.

The V and J genes are TRBV2 and TRBJ1-2; D call uncertain. This CDR3 is built from 14 residues. Germline V gene sequence: CDR1 SNHLY, CDR2 FYNNEI. V lost 3 bases, J lost 2 bases, and 10 bases lay in between. The CDR3 DNA is TGTGCCAGCAGTGACGGCGGGGAGAACTATGGCTACACCTTC. This codes for CASSDGGENYGYTF.